The 3 T cell receptor beta chains listed next were all sequenced from one sample in a study of cytomegalovirus exposure and HLA in healthy donors. The PCR employed 60 Vbeta primers together with 13 Jbeta primers. This table comes from immunoSEQ multiplex PCR, and its TCRdb copy is limited to in-frame clones, with some not included. Of roughly 160,000 clones detected, almost 85% appear once; the ten largest clones hold about 0.39%. The sample comprised PBMCs. The receptors here all came from a boy aged 2 to 10 in good health and CMV-seronegative.

The gene calls are TRBV12-5 and TRBJ2-7, with 8 nucleotides matching TRBD1. CDR1 and CDR2 from the germline V gene are LGHNT and FRNRAP. The CDR3 covers 14 residues. The V gene end was trimmed by 6 bases and the J gene end by 1 base; junction bases not matched to a gene: 5. CDR3 amino acids: CASGLTGGSYEQYF. The DNA for the CDR3 is TGTGCTAGTGGACTAACAGGGGGATCCTACGAGCAGTACTTC.

The chain joins TRBV19 to TRBJ1-1; a weak D match, TRBD1 (6 bases). CDR1 is LNHDA, CDR2 SQIVND, per germline (reference sequence). The CDR3 extends over 14 amino acids. Trimming shortened V by 4 bases and J by 1 base, and 10 bases separated the two germline ends. CDR3 DNA: TGTGCCAGTAGTAACGCACAGGGGAACACTGAAGCTTTCTTT. Encoded protein: CASSNAQGNTEAFF. The whole variable domain, remainder taken from reference TRBV19 and TRBJ1-1, is DGGITQSPKYLFRKEGQNVTLSCEQNLNHDAMYWYRQDPGQGLRLIYYSQIVNDFQKGDIAEGYSVSREKKESFPLTVTSAQKNPTAFYLCASSNAQGNTEAFFGQGTRLTVV.

The chain combines TRBV28 with TRBJ1-5; no clear D. Trimming removed 2 bases from V and 0 bases from J, with 5 bases in between. Germline-derived CDR1 and CDR2 are MDHEN and SYDVKM. This CDR3 spans 14 amino acids. The CDR3 bases are TGTGCCAGCAGTTTAACATATAGCAATCAGCCCCAGCATTTT. Encoded protein: CASSLTYSNQPQHF.